This TCR beta chain was captured by sequencing in a study of cytomegalovirus exposure and HLA in healthy donors. About the study: The roughly 670 first-cohort repertoires shared a platform with the approximately 110 validation repertoires, as reported in a later analysis.

Assay: immunoSEQ multiplex PCR; the TCRdb copy retains only in-frame clones and omits some. The sample consists of some 200,000 clones, approximately 90% of them appearing once. Study observations and caveats: Whilst most TCR sequences proved rare, a subset of public TCRs occurred across many donors. Subsequent analysis revealed that first-cohort TCR clusters tended to co-occur in the 120 or so validation repertoires. The authors enumerated 180 or so TCR beta chains as linked to cytomegalovirus.

A remark on this clone: Its antigen remains unknown.

The sample consisted of PBMCs. This TCR was recovered from a young woman in good health and CMV-seronegative.

CDR3 coding DNA: TGTGCCAGCAGCCATGACAGGGGCCCCTACGAGCAGTACTTC. Translation: CASSHDRGPYEQYF. V gene TRBV7-6 combines with J gene TRBJ2-7, with TRBD1 identical over 8 bases. The V gene's germline CDR1 is SGHVS and CDR2 FNYEAQ. Trimming cost V 5 bases and J 2 bases; bases outside gene matches: 5. This CDR3 spans 14 amino acids.